The clone carrying this TCR beta chain was found a few times. The antigen remains unidentified. Template switching added a universal primer site; cDNA carried unique molecular identifiers. TCRdb fed the 5' RACE reads into MiXCR, producing one record per CDR3 protein. There are 520,000 or so distinct CDR3 sequences in the sample; 22% occur only once, and about 0.91% lies in the top ten. The data derive from a study of identical twins. Study-level points and caveats: Partly confounded zero-insertion analyses could result from invariant MAIT and iNKT cells.

The CDR3 covers 16 residues. The germline V gene encodes CDR1 SEHNR and CDR2 FQNEAQ (reference sequence). Trimming stripped 2 bases from V and 4 bases from J, with 17 bases between. These data also featured in a second study, about T cells expressing NK-cell markers.

The chain links TRBV7-9 to TRBJ1-2, with D possibly matching TRBD1 (5 bases). Sequences were obtained from CD4+ T cells sorted from blood. This clonotype was obtained from a woman under 30 in good health. The CDR3 nucleotides read TGTGCCAGCAGCTTATCCAGGGCAGGAACACTCTATGGCTACACCTTC. Protein product: CASSLSRAGTLYGYTF. Variable domain in full (rest from reference TRBV7-9 and TRBJ1-2): DTGVSQNPRHKITKRGQNVTFRCDPISEHNRLYWYRQTLGQGPEFLTYFQNEAQLEKSRLLSDRFSAERPKGSFSTLEIQRTEQGDSAMYLCASSLSRAGTLYGYTFGSGTRLTVV.